A selection of T cell receptor beta chains follows, all from one sample in a study of shared clonotypes between healthy human individuals. Clones were read by immunoSEQ multiplex PCR, and TCRdb kept only the in-frame ones, dropping some. Among about 490,000 clones, 65% to 85% were seen once, and the ten largest hold 9.5% to 15%. The sample was PBMCs. The receptors stem from a woman in her forties in good health. Some clones in this sample may be carry-over from other donors' samples. Both conserved end residues are part of each CDR3. Each record gives: CDR3 protein, CDR3 DNA, clone size, J gene, V gene, D gene. D genes are given only for firm matches. Where a row states a size, it is once, few, many or the class of an expanded clone; other rows omit it.

CDR3: CASSRTGTSSYEQYF
DNA: TGTGCCAGCAGCCGGACTGGCACCAGCTCCTACGAGCAGTACTTC
size: .
J: TRBJ2-7
V: TRBV7-6
D: .

CDR3: CASSQGVTGELFF
DNA: TGCGCCAGCAGCCAGGGGGTCACCGGGGAGCTGTTTTTT
size: .
J: TRBJ2-2
V: TRBV5-1
D: TRBD1

CDR3: CASSLRLAGWAGELFF
DNA: TGTGCCAGCAGCTTAAGACTAGCGGGATGGGCCGGGGAGCTGTTTTTT
size: .
J: TRBJ2-2
V: TRBV11-3
D: TRBD2

CDR3: CASSFGLEGYEQYF
DNA: TGTGCCAGCAGTTTTGGGCTAGAGGGCTACGAGCAGTACTTC
size: .
J: TRBJ2-7
V: TRBV6-5
D: .

CDR3: CASSTGLGNTEAFF
DNA: TGTGCCAGCAGCACAGGGCTAGGAAACACTGAAGCTTTCTTT
size: .
J: TRBJ1-1
V: TRBV11-2
D: .

CDR3: CAWSKFGGTEAFF
DNA: TGTGCCTGGAGTAAGTTCGGGGGCACTGAAGCTTTCTTT
size: .
J: TRBJ1-1
V: TRBV30
D: .

CDR3: CASSWDRDNEQFF
DNA: TGCGCCAGCAGCTGGGACAGGGACAATGAGCAGTTCTTC
size: .
J: TRBJ2-1
V: TRBV5-1
D: TRBD1

CDR3: CASSDSGRVHEQFF
DNA: TGTGCCAGCAGTGACTCTGGCAGGGTCCATGAGCAGTTCTTC
size: .
J: TRBJ2-1
V: TRBV6-4
D: .

CDR3: CASSVSGSYNEQFF
DNA: TGCGCCAGCAGCGTTAGCGGCTCCTACAATGAGCAGTTCTTC
size: .
J: TRBJ2-1
V: TRBV5-1
D: .

CDR3: CATSRAGQGNHEQYF
DNA: TGTGCCACCAGCAGGGCAGGACAGGGGAATCACGAGCAGTACTTC
size: .
J: TRBJ2-7
V: TRBV15
D: TRBD1

CDR3: CASSFGSGRAVYTQYF
DNA: TGTGCCAGCAGCTTTGGTAGCGGGAGGGCCGTGTATACGCAGTATTTT
size: .
J: TRBJ2-3
V: TRBV7-9
D: TRBD2

CDR3: CASSLGGGHNEQFF
DNA: TGTGCCAGCAGCTTAGGTGGTGGCCACAATGAGCAGTTCTTC
size: .
J: TRBJ2-1
V: TRBV11-2
D: .

CDR3: CAWSASLWTRGYEQYF
DNA: TGTGCCTGGAGTGCTTCCCTATGGACTAGGGGCTACGAGCAGTACTTC
size: .
J: TRBJ2-7
V: TRBV30
D: TRBD2

CDR3: CASSTGYTNEKLFF
DNA: TGTGCCAGCAGTACAGGGTATACTAATGAAAAACTGTTTTTT
size: .
J: TRBJ1-4
V: TRBV11-2
D: .

CDR3: CASSPRVVGGLTEAFF
DNA: TGCGCCAGCAGCCCCAGGGTGGTAGGGGGCTTAACTGAAGCTTTCTTT
size: .
J: TRBJ1-1
V: TRBV4-3
D: TRBD1

CDR3: CASSKARDCTSYEQYF
DNA: TGTGCCAGCAGCAAAGCCCGGGACTGTACCTCCTACGAGCAGTACTTC
size: .
J: TRBJ2-7
V: TRBV21-1
D: .

CDR3: CASSVGTGYGYTF
DNA: TGTGCCAGCAGCGTGGGGACCGGCTATGGCTACACCTTC
size: .
J: TRBJ1-2
V: TRBV6-5
D: .

CDR3: CASSLDGLVPQYSYNEQFF
DNA: TGTGCCAGCAGCTTGGATGGACTAGTACCTCAATACTCCTACAATGAGCAGTTCTTC
size: .
J: TRBJ2-1
V: TRBV5-4
D: TRBD2

CDR3: CASRSGGENTGELFF
DNA: TGTGCCAGCAGGTCAGGGGGAGAGAACACCGGGGAGCTGTTTTTT
size: few
J: TRBJ2-2
V: TRBV5-5
D: TRBD1

CDR3: CSVVGVDEQFF
DNA: TGCAGCGTTGTTGGCGTGGATGAGCAGTTCTTC
size: .
J: TRBJ2-1
V: TRBV29-1
D: .

CDR3: CASSVAGSFYEQYF
DNA: TGTGCCAGCAGCGTAGCGGGTAGCTTCTACGAGCAGTACTTC
size: .
J: TRBJ2-7
V: TRBV9
D: .

CDR3: CASSLVRLSSGSNEQYF
DNA: TGTGCCAGCAGCTTAGTGAGGTTGTCTAGCGGGAGCAACGAGCAGTACTTC
size: .
J: TRBJ2-7
V: TRBV11-2
D: TRBD2

CDR3: CASSFDRGGFEEQFF
DNA: TGTGCCAGCAGCTTCGACAGGGGCGGCTTCGAGGAGCAGTTCTTC
size: once
J: TRBJ2-1
V: TRBV11-2
D: TRBD1

CDR3: CASSQGSQETQYF
DNA: TGCGCCAGCAGCCAAGGTAGCCAAGAGACCCAGTACTTC
size: .
J: TRBJ2-5
V: TRBV4-1
D: .

CDR3: CAWNRAGLYEQYF
DNA: TGTGCCTGGAACCGGGCAGGGTTGTACGAGCAGTACTTC
size: .
J: TRBJ2-7
V: TRBV30
D: .

CDR3: CASSFQQQNTEAFF
DNA: TGTGCCAGCAGTTTCCAACAGCAAAACACTGAAGCTTTCTTT
size: .
J: TRBJ1-1
V: TRBV28
D: .

CDR3: CASSQFGVRDEQYF
DNA: TGCGCCAGCAGCCAATTTGGCGTTCGGGACGAGCAGTACTTC
size: .
J: TRBJ2-7
V: TRBV4-1
D: .

CDR3: CASSLGFGRVHNEQFF
DNA: TGTGCCAGCAGCTTAGGGTTTGGGCGGGTGCACAATGAGCAGTTCTTC
size: .
J: TRBJ2-1
V: TRBV7-2
D: .

CDR3: CASSLPGPPINEQFF
DNA: TGTGCCAGCAGCCTCCCGGGACCCCCGATTAATGAGCAGTTCTTC
size: once
J: TRBJ2-1
V: TRBV28
D: .

CDR3: CASSPSGSSYEQYF
DNA: TGTGCCAGCAGTCCTAGCGGGAGCTCCTACGAGCAGTACTTC
size: few
J: TRBJ2-7
V: TRBV28
D: TRBD2

CDR3: CASSPPGGNYGYTF
DNA: TGTGCCAGTAGTCCCCCGGGGGGGAACTATGGCTACACCTTC
size: .
J: TRBJ1-2
V: TRBV19
D: .

CDR3: CASSPQRLALSYNEQFF
DNA: TGTGCCAGCAGCCCCCAAAGGCTAGCGCTCTCCTACAATGAGCAGTTCTTC
size: .
J: TRBJ2-1
V: TRBV7-9
D: .

CDR3: CASREGLGPYEQYF
DNA: TGTGCCAGCAGGGAAGGACTGGGACCCTACGAGCAGTACTTC
size: .
J: TRBJ2-7
V: TRBV2
D: .

CDR3: CAWSAGTGYDQPQHF
DNA: TGTGCCTGGAGTGCCGGGACAGGGTACGATCAGCCCCAGCATTTT
size: .
J: TRBJ1-5
V: TRBV30
D: TRBD1